These 17 T cell receptor beta chains were all obtained from the same sample, sequenced in a study of blood T cell repertoires in COVID-19. Clones were read by immunoSEQ multiplex PCR, and TCRdb kept only the in-frame ones, dropping some. The sample holds fewer than 250,000 clones; 65% to 85% are singletons and the top ten take around 6.5%. The sample consisted of PBMCs or T cells enriched from blood (not recorded which). Receptors originate from a woman aged 40-49 years who had recovered from COVID-19.

The J gene is TRBJ1-5, the V gene TRBV11-2; weak D call: TRBD1 (6 bases). Germline V gene lookup returns CDR1 SGHAT and CDR2 FQNNGV. CDR3 length: 15 amino acids. V dropped 5 bases and J dropped 1 base, with 12 bases sitting between them. The CDR3 loop reads CASSQGQASNQPQHF. As DNA, the CDR3 is TGTGCCAGCAGCCAGGGGCAGGCGAGCAATCAGCCCCAGCATTTT.

This chain connects TRBV5-5 to TRBJ2-3; 7 bases fit TRBD1. V shed 6 bases, J shed 1 base, and the junction held 8 bases outside the gene matches. CDR3 size: 15 residues. Germline lookup yields CDR1 SGHKS and CDR2 YYEKEE (reference sequence). The CDR3 sequence: CASTRRDRGTDTQYF. In DNA, the CDR3 is TGTGCCAGCACCCGCCGGGACAGAGGCACAGATACGCAGTATTTT.

This clone was found once. The chain employs TRBV7-9 and TRBJ2-3, with D possibly being TRBD2 (6 bases). The V end lost 5 bases, the J end lost 2 bases, and 14 bases lay between the germline ends. CDR3 length: 15 residues. Germline CDR1 reads SEHNR; CDR2 reads FQNEAQ (reference sequence). CDR3 sequence reads: CASSPVGTYTDTQYF. CDR3 bases: TGTGCCAGCAGCCCGGTTGGGACTTACACAGATACGCAGTATTTT.

The chain has TRBV5-4 and TRBJ1-1, with D possibly being TRBD1 (6 bases). The V end lost 5 bases, the J end lost 4 bases, and 12 bases lay between the germline ends. CDR3 length equals 13 residues. CDR1 is SGHNT and CDR2 is YYREEE in the germline V gene (reference sequence). The CDR3 is CASRPGESTEAFF. CDR3 coding DNA: TGTGCCAGCAGGCCAGGGGAGTCCACTGAAGCTTTCTTT. The variable domain in full, with the rest retrieved from reference TRBV5-4 and TRBJ1-1, is ETGVTQSPTHLIKTRGQQVTLRCSSQSGHNTVSWYQQALGQGPQFIFQYYREEENGRGNFPPRFSGLQFPNYSSELNVNALELDDSALYLCASRPGESTEAFFGQGTRLTVV.

The V gene is TRBV19, the J gene TRBJ2-3, with TRBD2 matching 8 bases. The V gene end was trimmed by 6 bases and the J gene end by 0 bases; junction bases not matched to a gene: 5. The CDR3 covers 15 residues. Germline lookup yields CDR1 LNHDA and CDR2 SQIVND (reference sequence). CDR3 coding DNA: TGTGCCAGTAGCGGCCCTAGCGGGAGCACAGATACGCAGTATTTT. Translating it yields CASSGPSGSTDTQYF.

The chain uses TRBV7-2 and TRBJ2-2; D gene unclear. Germline CDR1 SGHTA, CDR2 FQGNSA. This CDR3 has 13 amino acids. Trimming removed 2 bases at V and 7 bases at J, with 8 bases between. CDR3 nucleotides: TGTGCCAGCAGCTTATCTTATAGCGGGGAGCTGTTTTTT. Its translation is CASSLSYSGELFF.

CDR3 protein: CASTGGIIEAFF. The CDR3 region has the DNA TGTGCCAGCACAGGGGGCATAATTGAAGCTTTCTTT. This rearrangement joins TRBV2 to TRBJ1-1; 8 nucleotides agree with TRBD1. Trimming took 7 bases from V and 7 from J; bases not matched to a gene: 5. The CDR3 contains 12 residues. Germline CDR1 is SNHLY and CDR2 is FYNNEI.

V gene TRBV18 combines with J gene TRBJ2-2; 8 bases agree with TRBD2. There are 17 residues in the CDR3. Germline CDR1 is KGHSH and CDR2 is LQKENI. The J segment lost 6 bases and the V segment lost 0 bases, leaving 9 bases of the junction unmatched. CDR3 in DNA: TGTGCCAGCTCACCACCATCCAGCGGGAGAAGCGCCGGGGAGCTGTTTTTT. Protein product: CASSPPSSGRSAGELFF. Full variable domain (rest looked up from reference TRBV18 and TRBJ2-2): NAGVMQNPRHLVRRRGQEARLRCSPMKGHSHVYWYRQLPEEGLKFMVYLQKENIIDESGMPKERFSAEFPKEGPSILRIQQVVRGDSAAYFCASSPPSSGRSAGELFFGEGSRLTVL.

The gene calls are TRBV7-9 and TRBJ1-4, with TRBD1 matching 8 bases. The CDR3 spans 17 residues. CDR1 SEHNR and CDR2 FQNEAQ come from the germline V gene (reference sequence). V lost 5 bases, J lost 4 bases, and 12 bases stayed unmatched. DNA of the CDR3: TGTGCCAGCAGCCCCCTTGTGGGACAGGAACTTAATGAAAAACTGTTTTTT. Translation: CASSPLVGQELNEKLFF.

The chain combines TRBV7-2 with TRBJ2-3; D may be TRBD1 (6 bases). The V gene's germline CDR1 is SGHTA and CDR2 FQGNSA. V lost 3 bases, J lost 0 bases, and 7 bases lay in between. The CDR3 runs 14 residues. The CDR3 here is CASSFDRSTDTQYF. In DNA, the CDR3 is TGTGCCAGCAGCTTCGACAGGAGCACAGATACGCAGTATTTT. The whole variable domain, remainder taken from reference TRBV7-2 and TRBJ2-3, is GAGVSQSPSNKVTEKGKDVELRCDPISGHTALYWYRQSLGQGLEFLIYFQGNSAPDKSGLPSDRFSAERTGGSVSTLTIQRTQQEDSAVYLCASSFDRSTDTQYFGPGTRLTVL.

The chain is built from TRBV9 and TRBJ1-2; unclear D gene. Per the germline V gene, CDR1 is SGDLS and CDR2 is YYNGEE. This CDR3 comprises 14 residues. V was trimmed by 1 base and J by 0 bases, leaving 7 bases between them. The CDR3 here is CASSVLAANYGYTF. DNA of the CDR3: TGTGCCAGCAGCGTACTTGCAGCTAACTATGGCTACACCTTC. Full variable domain (remainder filled in from reference TRBV9 and TRBJ1-2): DSGVTQTPKHLITATGQRVTLRCSPRSGDLSVYWYQQSLDQGLQFLIQYYNGEERAKGNILERFSAQQFPDLHSELNLSSLELGDSALYFCASSVLAANYGYTFGSGTRLTVV.

The chain employs TRBV30 and TRBJ1-5; 8 bases map to TRBD1. CDR1 is GTSNPN, CDR2 SVGIG, per germline (reference sequence). CDR3 length equals 17 residues. V trimming: 2 bases; J trimming: 0 bases; junction bases outside the gene matches: 9. The chain's CDR3 is CAWSPYRGEYSNQPQHF. DNA for the CDR3: TGTGCCTGGAGTCCTTACAGGGGGGAATATAGCAATCAGCCCCAGCATTTT.

CDR3 sequence: CASSPAGTGPNEQFF. For the CDR3, the DNA is TGCGCCAGCAGCCCGGCCGGGACAGGGCCCAATGAGCAGTTCTTC. J is TRBJ2-1 and V is TRBV5-1, with TRBD1 identical over 9 bases. Germline trimming cut 4 bases from V and 6 bases from J; bases unmatched to any gene: 8. The germline gives CDR1 SGHRS, CDR2 YFSETQ. CDR3 length: 15 residues.

V usage is TRBV19 and J usage is TRBJ1-6; a weak D match, TRBD1 (6 bases). CDR3 length: 16 amino acids. Trimming pared 5 bases from V and 7 bases from J, leaving 18 bases between. The germline V gene has CDR1 LNHDA and CDR2 SQIVND (reference sequence). CDR3 DNA sequence: TGTGCCAGTAGTGCCTCCTACAGGGAGTCGAATTCACCCCTCCACTTT. Protein: CASSASYRESNSPLHF. Looking up the rest from reference TRBV19 and TRBJ1-6 gives the full variable domain: DGGITQSPKYLFRKEGQNVTLSCEQNLNHDAMYWYRQDPGQGLRLIYYSQIVNDFQKGDIAEGYSVSREKKESFPLTVTSAQKNPTAFYLCASSASYRESNSPLHFGNGTRLTVT.

This sequence joins TRBV30 and TRBJ1-2, with D perhaps TRBD1 (6 bases). The CDR3 covers 14 residues. The V gene lost 5 bases and the J gene lost 6 bases, with 19 bases spanning the gap. Per germline, CDR1 GTSNPN and CDR2 SVGIG (reference sequence). The CDR3 protein is CAWEPTGKENGYTF. CDR3 nucleotides: TGTGCCTGGGAACCTACAGGGAAGGAAAATGGCTACACCTTC.

The chain carries TRBV7-9 and TRBJ1-1; no clear D. The germline V gene has CDR1 SEHNR and CDR2 FQNEAQ (reference sequence). V lost 3 bases and J lost 1, with 9 bases in between. This CDR3 has 14 amino acids. CDR3 loop: CASSFQDWNTEAFF. Written as DNA, the CDR3 is TGTGCCAGCAGCTTTCAGGACTGGAACACTGAAGCTTTCTTT. The variable domain in full, with the rest retrieved from reference TRBV7-9 and TRBJ1-1, is DTGVSQNPRHKITKRGQNVTFRCDPISEHNRLYWYRQTLGQGPEFLTYFQNEAQLEKSRLLSDRFSAERPKGSFSTLEIQRTEQGDSAMYLCASSFQDWNTEAFFGQGTRLTVV.

In its sample, this clone was seen once. This rearrangement joins TRBV27 to TRBJ1-6; 9 nucleotides match TRBD1. V shed 6 bases, J shed 10 bases, and the junction held 7 bases outside the gene matches. CDR3 length: 14 residues. Germline values: CDR1 MNHEY, CDR2 SMNVEV (reference sequence). The CDR3 DNA is TGTGCCAGCAGAATGGGACAGGGATGGTCACCCCTCCACTTT. Translation gives CASRMGQGWSPLHF.